These T cell receptor beta chains were read from a single sample in a study of blood T cell repertoires in COVID-19. The assay was immunoSEQ multiplex PCR, and TCRdb's table has in-frame clones only and misses some. Of 180,000 or so clones in the sample, over 75% were seen once. Sample: peripheral blood. The receptors come from a human donor with active or convalescent COVID-19. The donor label of this sample is uncertain. The CDR3 runs from the conserved cysteine through the conserved F or W. A D gene is named only where the DNA matches it firmly. A row's size may be missing; if present it is once, few, many or a size class.

CDR3 protein: CASSLGSSTDTQYF
CDR3 DNA: TGTGCCAGCAGCTTGGGCAGTAGCACAGATACGCAGTATTTT
clone size: NA
J gene: TRBJ2-3
V gene: TRBV11-3
D gene: NA

CDR3 protein: CAWSGSAQYF
CDR3 DNA: TGTGCCTGGAGTGGGAGCGCGCAGTACTTC
clone size: NA
J gene: TRBJ2-7
V gene: TRBV30
D gene: NA

CDR3 protein: CASARESGETQYF
CDR3 DNA: TGTGCCAGCGCTCGGGAGTCGGGAGAGACCCAGTACTTC
clone size: NA
J gene: TRBJ2-5
V gene: TRBV9
D gene: NA

CDR3 protein: CASSPTVTNTGELFF
CDR3 DNA: TGTGCCAGCTCACCTACAGTAACGAACACCGGGGAGCTGTTTTTT
clone size: NA
J gene: TRBJ2-2
V gene: TRBV18
D gene: NA

CDR3 protein: CASSRTTGGYGYTF
CDR3 DNA: TGTGCCAGCAGTCGGACGACAGGGGGCTATGGCTACACCTTC
clone size: NA
J gene: TRBJ1-2
V gene: TRBV27
D gene: TRBD1

CDR3 protein: CASRPQEATEAFF
CDR3 DNA: TGTGCCAGCAGACCTCAGGAAGCCACTGAAGCTTTCTTT
clone size: NA
J gene: TRBJ1-1
V gene: TRBV28
D gene: NA

CDR3 protein: CASSFGLAGGNQKTQYF
CDR3 DNA: TGTGCCAGCAGTTTTGGTCTAGCGGGGGGAAACCAGAAGACCCAGTACTTC
clone size: once
J gene: TRBJ2-5
V gene: TRBV28
D gene: TRBD2

CDR3 protein: CASSPTGALGYTF
CDR3 DNA: TGTGCCAGCTCACCCACAGGGGCCTTGGGCTACACCTTC
clone size: NA
J gene: TRBJ1-2
V gene: TRBV18
D gene: TRBD1

CDR3 protein: CASSSGTGMLAFF
CDR3 DNA: TGTGCCAGCAGCTCGGGGACAGGGATGTTGGCTTTCTTT
clone size: few
J gene: TRBJ1-1
V gene: TRBV14
D gene: TRBD1

CDR3 protein: CASSEGGVYGYTF
CDR3 DNA: TGTGCCAGCAGTGAAGGGGGGGTTTATGGCTACACCTTC
clone size: NA
J gene: TRBJ1-2
V gene: TRBV6-1
D gene: NA

CDR3 protein: CASISRGIGYTF
CDR3 DNA: TGTGCCAGCATCTCCAGGGGGATTGGCTACACCTTC
clone size: NA
J gene: TRBJ1-2
V gene: TRBV28
D gene: TRBD1